The 19 T cell receptor beta chains below come from one sample, sequenced in a study of blood T cells in healthy people across ages. The authors ran a second PCR of about 7 to 12 cycles using a sample-barcoded 5' primer and a J-beta primer mix. TCRdb analysed the 5' RACE reads with MiXCR anew, one entry per CDR3 protein. This table holds around 900,000 distinct CDR3 sequences, approximately 50% found once. Material: blood. Receptors were obtained from a woman in her sixties or seventies in good health.

This chain connects TRBV7-2 to TRBJ2-3, with 7 bases aligning to TRBD2. Germline CDR1 reads SGHTA; CDR2 reads FQGNSA. V lost 5 bases, J lost 1 base, and 6 bases stayed unmatched. CDR3 length: 15 residues. The CDR3 coding sequence is TGTGCCAGCAGCAAAACTAGCGATCGCACAGATACGCAGTATTTT. Translated: CASSKTSDRTDTQYF.

The chain recombines TRBV14 with TRBJ2-5, with a tentative D call TRBD2 (6 bases). Germline V gene lookup returns CDR1 SGHDN and CDR2 FVKESK. CDR3 length: 15 residues. V lost 4 bases and J lost 10, with 22 bases in between. The chain's CDR3 is CASSPRGTVGQIQYF. In DNA, the CDR3 is TGTGCCAGCAGCCCCCGGGGGACCGTAGGCCAGATCCAGTACTTC.

The chain links TRBV2 to TRBJ2-3; TRBD2 is a possible D gene (6 bases). In germline, CDR1 is SNHLY, CDR2 FYNNEI. Trimming took 6 bases from V and 5 from J, leaving 15 bases between them. The CDR3 runs 14 residues. CDR3 nucleotides: TGTGCCAGCAGCCCTGGGGGGTCGGTAGATACGCAGTATTTT. Translated: CASSPGGSVDTQYF.

This clonotype was seen a few times. The chain joins TRBV4-2 to TRBJ2-7; the D gene is possibly TRBD1 (5 bases). Trimming left V 1 base short and J 1 base short, with 11 bases between. Germline V CDR1 and CDR2: LGHNA, YNFKEQ. The CDR3 is 15 residues long. CDR3 nucleotide sequence: TGTGCCAGCAGCCAAGTAACAGGAGCTTCCTACGAGCAGTACTTC. The encoded protein is CASSQVTGASYEQYF.

The chain joins TRBV7-9 to TRBJ2-3, with D possibly being TRBD1 or TRBD2 (5 bases each). The V end lost 0 bases, the J end lost 2 bases, and 18 bases lay between the germline ends. CDR3 length equals 18 residues. Per the germline V gene, CDR1 is SEHNR and CDR2 is FQNEAQ (reference sequence). The CDR3 is CASSLATVRDGLTDTQYF. DNA of the CDR3: TGTGCCAGCAGCTTAGCTACCGTCCGGGACGGCCTCACAGATACGCAGTATTTT.

The J gene is TRBJ2-5, the V gene TRBV18; D is perhaps TRBD2 (5 bases). CDR3 length equals 13 residues. CDR1 and CDR2 (germline): KGHSH, LQKENI. V lost 6 bases and J 9 bases, leaving 17 bases between the germline ends. Here the CDR3 reads CASSPEREKAQYF. CDR3 in DNA: TGTGCCAGCTCGCCCGAGAGGGAAAAGGCCCAGTACTTC.

This clonotype was recorded a few times. The chain combines TRBV24-1 with TRBJ2-1; D is possibly TRBD2 (5 bases). There are 14 residues in the CDR3. Germline CDR1 KGHDR, CDR2 SFDVKD. Trimming took 6 bases from V and 9 from J, leaving 17 bases between them. CDR3 nucleotide sequence: TGTGCCACCAGTTTGAGAGGAGGCCTCGTTGAGCAGTTCTTC. It is translated as CATSLRGGLVEQFF.

This clonotype appeared a few times. This sequence joins TRBV24-1 and TRBJ2-2; 7 positions agree with TRBD1. The trim removed 0 bases at V and 4 bases at J, leaving 4 bases unmatched. This CDR3 is 16 amino acids long. CDR1 is KGHDR and CDR2 is SFDVKD in the germline V gene. CDR3: CATSDLGQAGTGELFF. The CDR3 DNA is TGTGCCACCAGTGATTTGGGACAGGCGGGCACCGGGGAGCTGTTTTTT.

The V and J genes are TRBV5-1 and TRBJ1-4, with D maybe TRBD1 (5 bases). CDR1 is SGHRS and CDR2 is YFSETQ in the germline V gene. The V gene lost 5 bases and the J gene lost 2 bases, with 13 bases spanning the gap. This CDR3 is built from 15 residues. CDR3 DNA: TGCGCCAGCAGGGAAGGGGTGTATACTAATGAAAAACTGTTTTTT. It encodes CASREGVYTNEKLFF.

This clonotype has more than one count but fewer than ten. The genes are TRBV6-1 and TRBJ2-3, with TRBD2 matching 8 bases. The CDR3 contains 16 residues. The V gene end was trimmed by 2 bases and the J gene end by 3 bases; junction bases not matched to a gene: 7. Germline CDR1 reads MNHNS; CDR2 reads SASEGT. CDR3 DNA sequence: TGTGCCAGCAGTGAATACAGCGGGAGTCTTACAGATACGCAGTATTTT. Amino acids: CASSEYSGSLTDTQYF.

This chain joins TRBV7-2 and TRBJ2-3; TRBD2 matches 13 bases. V lost 0 bases, J lost 0 bases, and 3 bases stayed unmatched. This CDR3 contains 18 residues. Per the germline V gene, CDR1 is SGHTA and CDR2 is FQGNSA. The CDR3 reads CASSLAGLAGTSTDTQYF. As DNA, the CDR3 is TGTGCCAGCAGCTTAGCGGGACTAGCGGGGACTAGCACAGATACGCAGTATTTT.

The J gene is TRBJ2-1, the V gene TRBV6-4; 8 bases are a match to TRBD2. CDR1 is MRHNA and CDR2 is SNTAGT in the germline V gene. The CDR3 is 14 amino acids. V gave up 4 bases and J gave up 8 bases; unmatched junction bases: 7. This CDR3 is CASSGGTREDEQFF. Written as DNA, the CDR3 is TGTGCCAGCAGTGGAGGGACTAGGGAGGATGAGCAGTTCTTC.

This clonotype is a singleton in its sample. V is TRBV20-1 and J is TRBJ2-5; D is uncertain. With 6 bases removed from V and 4 bases from J, the gap between germline ends came to 9 bases. The CDR3 is 11 residues long. Germline V gene lookup returns CDR1 DFQATT and CDR2 SNEGSKA (reference sequence). Here the CDR3 DNA reads TGCAGTGCCCGACAAAGAGAGACCCAGTACTTC. It specifies CSARQRETQYF.

The CDR3 spells CASSMDRRYVYNEQFF. CDR3 coding DNA: TGTGCCAGCAGTATGGACAGGCGGTATGTGTACAATGAGCAGTTCTTC. V usage is TRBV6-5 and J usage is TRBJ2-1; 7 bases are shared with TRBD1. CDR3 size: 16 residues. Germline V gives CDR1 MNHEY, CDR2 SVGAGI. After removal of 5 bases from V and 4 bases from J, the junction contained 11 bases not matched to a gene.

This clonotype was observed a few times. CDR3 sequence (DNA): TGTGCCAGCAGCTCTAACCTGAACCACGAGCAGTACTTC. Translated: CASSSNLNHEQYF. This chain joins TRBV13 and TRBJ2-7; D gene uncertain. This CDR3 has 13 residues. CDR1 and CDR2 (germline): PRHDT, FYEKMQ (reference sequence). Trimming removed 4 bases at V and 5 bases at J, with 12 bases between.

This chain connects TRBV27 to TRBJ2-7; 9 bases are shared with TRBD1. J gave up 6 bases and V 9 bases, and 15 bases lay outside the gene matches. There are 15 residues in the CDR3. The germline V gene encodes CDR1 MNHEY and CDR2 SMNVEV (reference sequence). The CDR3 nucleotides are TGTGCCAGTAGTCCATCCGGGACAGGGTCTAGCGAGCAGTACTTC. This encodes CASSPSGTGSSEQYF.

This clonotype has only a few counts. J is TRBJ2-3 and V is TRBV7-9, with 7 bases identical to TRBD1. V shed 5 bases, J shed 0 bases, and the junction held 5 bases outside the gene matches. This CDR3 spans 15 amino acids. From germline, CDR1 is SEHNR and CDR2 FQNEAQ (reference sequence). The CDR3 loop is CASSDRVTSTDTQYF. Here the CDR3 DNA reads TGTGCCAGCAGCGACAGGGTAACTAGCACAGATACGCAGTATTTT.

This clonotype has a single count. The chain links TRBV5-6 to TRBJ2-5; 8 bases agree with TRBD1. There are 14 residues in the CDR3. CDR1 SGHDT and CDR2 YYEEEE come from the germline V gene. With V trimmed by 4 bases and J by 5 bases, 7 bases remained unmatched. The DNA of the CDR3 is TGTGCCAGCAGCACGCCAGGGGGCGTGGAGACCCAGTACTTC. It is translated as CASSTPGGVETQYF.

V is TRBV27 and J is TRBJ2-7; weak D call: TRBD1 (5 bases). V was cut by 6 bases and J by 5 bases, with 17 bases left in between. This CDR3 region has 14 residues. The germline CDR1 and CDR2 sequences are MNHEY and SMNVEV (reference sequence). CDR3 DNA: TGTGCCAGCAGCCTCCGGAAGGGGTACAACGAGCAGTACTTC. It is translated as CASSLRKGYNEQYF.